The clone carrying this T cell receptor beta chain was recorded at least ten times. Used for diagnoses were clinical symptoms, serum thyroxine and TRAb, thyroid ultrasound and orbital computed tomography. Using around 10 ml of fresh peripheral blood, PBMCs were prepared. The data belong to a study of T cells in Graves' hyperthyroidism and ophthalmopathy. Study details: Prior to any treatment, at the point of initial diagnosis, peripheral blood was collected.

Germline V gives CDR1 MGHDK, CDR2 SYGVNS. V lost 4 bases, J lost 6 bases, and 9 bases stayed unmatched. This CDR3 spans 14 amino acids. TCR beta CDR3 sequences were amplified from RNA transcripts. Carried out on the TCR CDR3, a first-round RT-PCR used the HTBI primer set. Each CDR3 protein is one row after TCRdb ran MiXCR on the multiplex PCR reads. The sample holds over 650,000 distinct CDR3 sequences, roughly 15% seen once. The chain combines TRBV25-1 with TRBJ2-7; 7 bases align to TRBD1. The sequence derives from a man between 18 and 35 years old with Graves' hyperthyroidism. Sequencing used blood. The CDR3 spells CASSVRDRVGEQYF. The CDR3 nucleotides read TGTGCCAGCAGTGTCCGGGACAGAGTAGGCGAGCAGTACTTC.